Each of the 32 T cell receptor beta chains below was sequenced from the same sample in a study of cytomegalovirus exposure and HLA in healthy donors. This table comes from immunoSEQ multiplex PCR, and its TCRdb copy is limited to in-frame clones, with some not included. The sample consists of tens of thousands of clones, around 90% of them appearing once. Sequences were obtained from PBMCs. The receptor set was obtained from a woman aged 18 to 35 in good health and CMV-seropositive.

V is TRBV29-1 and J is TRBJ2-5, with D unclear. This CDR3 region has 13 residues. V lost 2 bases and J lost 5, with 12 bases in between. Germline CDR1 and CDR2: SQVTM and ANQGSEA. This CDR3 reads CSVELDPRETQYF. CDR3 in DNA: TGCAGCGTTGAACTCGATCCCCGGGAGACCCAGTACTTC.

The gene calls are TRBV14 and TRBJ2-3; 7 nucleotides align to TRBD1. Trimming removed 8 bases from V and 2 bases from J; junction bases left unmatched: 13. CDR1 is SGHDN and CDR2 is FVKESK in the germline V gene. This CDR3 spans 16 amino acids. The CDR3 is CASARWTGGATDTQYF. The CDR3 nucleotides read TGTGCCAGCGCCCGGTGGACAGGTGGGGCCACAGATACGCAGTATTTT.

V is TRBV30 and J is TRBJ2-1; tentatively, D is TRBD1 (6 bases). CDR1 is GTSNPN, CDR2 SVGIG, per germline (reference sequence). V was trimmed by 6 bases and J by 4 bases, leaving 13 bases between them. This CDR3 has 13 amino acids. CDR3 residues: CACTGTRYNEQFF. Written as DNA, the CDR3 is TGTGCCTGTACAGGGACAAGGTACAATGAGCAGTTCTTC.

The chain links TRBV27 to TRBJ2-4; D is possibly TRBD2 (5 bases). CDR1 and CDR2 (germline): MNHEY, SMNVEV (reference sequence). Trimming took off 6 bases at V and 5 bases at J, with 26 bases between the two ends. This CDR3 is built from 18 residues. The CDR3 coding sequence is TGTGCCAGCAGCGGAAGAGGTGGCAGTCCACCTAGCCAAAACATTCAGTACTTC. Its translation is CASSGRGGSPPSQNIQYF.

The rearrangement joins TRBV6-5 to TRBJ1-2; D is perhaps TRBD1 (6 bases). This CDR3 region has 14 residues. V lost 6 bases, J lost 8 bases, and 19 bases lay in between. CDR1 is MNHEY and CDR2 is SVGAGI in the germline V gene. The chain's CDR3 is CASSQGFSLYGYTF. CDR3 in DNA: TGTGCCAGCAGCCAGGGGTTTAGTTTGTACGGCTACACCTTC.

This chain links TRBV4-2 with TRBJ1-1; no firm D call. V lost 4 bases and J lost 2, with 23 bases in between. This CDR3 spans 18 amino acids. Germline loops: CDR1 LGHNA, CDR2 YNFKEQ. In nucleotides, the CDR3 is TGTGCCAGCAGCCGATCTGAAACGGGTTCCAAGATCAACACTGAAGCTTTCTTT. It codes for CASSRSETGSKINTEAFF.

The rearrangement uses TRBV28 and TRBJ1-2; weak D call: TRBD1 (6 bases). The V gene lost 6 bases and the J gene lost 0 bases, with 17 bases spanning the gap. Per germline, CDR1 MDHEN and CDR2 SYDVKM. The CDR3 length is 16 residues. The chain's CDR3 is CASRVQGSGANYGYTF. CDR3 DNA: TGTGCCAGCAGGGTACAGGGTAGTGGAGCTAACTATGGCTACACCTTC.

The chain recombines TRBV7-9 with TRBJ2-2; 11 bases match TRBD2. The CDR3 extends over 17 amino acids. CDR1 SEHNR and CDR2 FQNEAQ come from the germline V gene (reference sequence). The V segment lost 5 bases and the J segment 0 bases; nucleotides outside the gene matches: 5. The CDR3 protein is CASSETSGNANTGELFF. CDR3 in DNA: TGTGCCAGCAGCGAGACTAGCGGGAACGCGAACACCGGGGAGCTGTTTTTT.

The chain has TRBV7-9 and TRBJ2-5; TRBD2 aligns across 9 bases. Looked up from germline, CDR1 is SEHNR and CDR2 is FQNEAQ (reference sequence). Trimming took 2 bases from V and 2 from J; bases not matched to a gene: 6. This CDR3 contains 16 residues. The CDR3 DNA sequence: TGTGCCAGCAGCTTACGTAGCGGGGGAAAACAAGAGACCCAGTACTTC. As protein: CASSLRSGGKQETQYF.

The chain has TRBV30 and TRBJ1-1; 7 bases are shared with TRBD1. CDR3 size: 14 residues. The trim removed 2 bases at V and 2 bases at J, leaving 5 bases unmatched. Looked up from germline, CDR1 is GTSNPN and CDR2 is SVGIG (reference sequence). The CDR3 loop is CAWSPDRANTEAFF. The CDR3, as DNA: TGTGCCTGGAGTCCAGACAGGGCCAACACTGAAGCTTTCTTT.

The V call is TRBV25-1, the J call TRBJ1-2, with 7 bases fitting TRBD1. The CDR3 length is 18 residues. The germline gives CDR1 MGHDK, CDR2 SYGVNS. With V trimmed by 4 bases and J by 4 bases, 18 bases remained unmatched. Here the CDR3 DNA reads TGTGCCAGCAGTGCCGGGACAGAAACCAAAAAAGAACTCTATGGCTACACCTTC. Translating gives CASSAGTETKKELYGYTF.

The rearrangement uses TRBV7-6 and TRBJ2-3; TRBD2 agrees at 14 bases. The CDR3 has 16 amino acids. Looked up from germline, CDR1 is SGHVS and CDR2 is FNYEAQ. J lost 3 bases, V lost 5 bases, and 4 bases had no gene match. The CDR3 bases are TGTGCCAGCAGCCTAGGACTAGCGGGGGGAACAGATACGCAGTATTTT. Its translation is CASSLGLAGGTDTQYF.

The genes are TRBV20-1 and TRBJ2-1; 9 bases align to TRBD2. This CDR3 has 10 residues. Looked up from germline, CDR1 is DFQATT and CDR2 is SNEGSKA (reference sequence). After removal of 6 bases from V and 11 bases from J, the junction contained 2 bases not matched to a gene. The CDR3 spells CSARGGKQFF. The CDR3 DNA is TGCAGTGCGCGGGGGGGGAAGCAGTTCTTC.

The gene calls are TRBV28 and TRBJ1-2; 12 nucleotides line up with TRBD1. The V gene's germline CDR1 is MDHEN and CDR2 SYDVKM. J gave up 8 bases and V 4 bases, and 5 bases lay outside the gene matches. The CDR3 loop spans 14 amino acids. CDR3 bases: TGTGCCAGCAGTTGGGACAGGGGGCTCGGGGGCTACACCTTC. Translated, it gives CASSWDRGLGGYTF.

This chain links TRBV6-5 with TRBJ2-1; 9 bases match TRBD2. In germline, CDR1 is MNHEY, CDR2 SVGAGI. V shed 8 bases, J shed 8 bases, and the junction held 10 bases outside the gene matches. The CDR3 sequence is 14 residues long. The CDR3 DNA reads TGTGCCAGCCGTCTTGGCGGGGGGGCCCATGAGCAGTTCTTC. Its protein product is CASRLGGGAHEQFF.

The V gene is TRBV6-1, the J gene TRBJ1-1, with 10 bases lining up with TRBD1. Germline V gene data show CDR1 as MNHNS and CDR2 as SASEGT. V gave up 5 bases and J gave up 9 bases; unmatched junction bases: 12. The CDR3 sequence is 15 residues long. CDR3 in DNA: TGTGCCAGCAGTACACCCCGGGACAGGGGTTTAAAAGCTTTCTTT. It encodes CASSTPRDRGLKAFF.

J is TRBJ2-3 and V is TRBV7-8; D is possibly TRBD2 (5 bases). V was pared by 3 bases and J by 1 base, with 14 bases between. Per the germline V gene, CDR1 is SGHVS and CDR2 is FQNEAQ. The CDR3 has 16 residues. In DNA form, the CDR3 reads TGTGCCAGCAGCTTGGCCTCGGGAAGCGGCACAGATACGCAGTATTTT. Its protein is CASSLASGSGTDTQYF.

J is TRBJ2-2 and V is TRBV10-3, with 14 positions matching TRBD2. This CDR3 is built from 19 residues. Germline assignment: CDR1 ENHRY and CDR2 SYGVKD. The V and J ends lost 6 bases and 0 bases, in that order; junction bases with no gene match: 9. CDR3 protein: CAISFSGTSGGPNTGELFF. The CDR3 nucleotides are TGTGCCATCAGCTTCTCCGGGACTAGCGGGGGTCCGAACACCGGGGAGCTGTTTTTT.

In this sample, this clone turned up once. Written as DNA, the CDR3 is TGTGCCAGCAGCTTACTAGCGGGAGGGCCGAATGAGCAGTTCTTC. As protein: CASSLLAGGPNEQFF. V usage is TRBV27 and J usage is TRBJ2-1; TRBD2 matches 13 bases. The CDR3 covers 15 residues. V lost 6 bases, J lost 7 bases, and 6 bases stayed unmatched. Germline-derived CDR1 and CDR2 are MNHEY and SMNVEV (reference sequence).

The chain carries TRBV29-1 and TRBJ2-5; 13 bases are shared with TRBD2. J was trimmed by 3 bases and V by 4 bases; bases with no gene match: 2. Germline CDR1 is SQVTM and CDR2 is ANQGSEA. CDR3 size: 14 residues. The CDR3 region is CSVATSGRKETQYF. The CDR3 nucleotides read TGCAGCGTTGCGACTAGCGGGAGGAAAGAGACCCAGTACTTC.

The V call is TRBV4-2, the J call TRBJ1-4; D possibly corresponds to TRBD1 (6 bases). The CDR3 is 15 residues long. Germline-derived CDR1 and CDR2 are LGHNA and YNFKEQ. V was shortened by 0 bases and J by 7 bases, with 12 bases between the two germline ends. DNA of the CDR3: TGTGCCAGCAGCCAAGAACAGGGCGGGAGTGAAAAACTGTTTTTT. Translated: CASSQEQGGSEKLFF.

V usage is TRBV4-3 and J usage is TRBJ2-7; 9 bases line up with TRBD1. The CDR3 is 15 amino acids. CDR1 LGHNA and CDR2 YSLEER come from the germline V gene. With V trimmed by 0 bases and J by 6 bases, 6 bases remained unmatched. The CDR3 nucleotides are TGCGCCAGCAGCCAAGAGGGACAGGGAAGCGCCGAGCAGTACTTC. This translates into CASSQEGQGSAEQYF.

The rearrangement joins TRBV19 to TRBJ2-3, with D uncertain. Trimming pared 5 bases from V and 6 bases from J, leaving 12 bases between. CDR3 length equals 13 residues. Germline-derived CDR1 and CDR2 are LNHDA and SQIVND (reference sequence). CDR3 DNA sequence: TGTGCCAGTAGTTCGGTAGTTTACGATACGCAGTATTTT. Translating gives CASSSVVYDTQYF. The whole variable domain, filled in from reference TRBV19 and TRBJ2-3, reads DGGITQSPKYLFRKEGQNVTLSCEQNLNHDAMYWYRQDPGQGLRLIYYSQIVNDFQKGDIAEGYSVSREKKESFPLTVTSAQKNPTAFYLCASSSVVYDTQYFGPGTRLTVL.

This rearrangement joins TRBV7-9 to TRBJ1-4; weak D call: TRBD1 (5 bases). The V gene's germline CDR1 is SEHNR and CDR2 FQNEAQ (reference sequence). V was shortened by 1 base and J by 5 bases, with 11 bases between the two germline ends. The CDR3 length is 15 residues. The CDR3 nucleotides are TGTGCCAGCAGCTTAGGGGACTGGGGGAATGAAAAACTGTTTTTT. Its translation is CASSLGDWGNEKLFF.

This chain joins TRBV30 and TRBJ1-2; D is uncertain. This CDR3 is built from 15 residues. Trimming cost V 7 bases and J 0 bases, with 18 bases left between them. Germline V gene lookup returns CDR1 GTSNPN and CDR2 SVGIG (reference sequence). The CDR3, as DNA: TGTGCCTACCATGATGTCAGGTATTCTAACTATGGCTACACCTTC. It encodes CAYHDVRYSNYGYTF. Using reference TRBV30 and TRBJ1-2 for the parts outside the CDR3, the full variable domain is SQTIHQWPATLVQPVGSPLSLECTVEGTSNPNLYWYRQAAGRGLQLLFYSVGIGQISSEVPQNLSASRPQDRQFILSSKKLLLSDSGFYLCAYHDVRYSNYGYTFGSGTRLTVV.

For this clone: The same CDR3 arises from other DNA sequences in this sample as well. The chain combines TRBV28 with TRBJ2-7; no clear D. CDR1 and CDR2 from the germline V gene are MDHEN and SYDVKM. Deletions cut 4 bases from V and 3 bases from J, with 4 bases between. The CDR3 runs 11 residues. For the CDR3, the DNA is TGTGCCAGCAGTTCGTACTACGAGCAGTACTTC. Translated: CASSSYYEQYF.

This chain joins TRBV5-5 and TRBJ1-2; D not resolved. Between the trimmed V and J ends, which lost 0 bases and 0 bases, there was a span of 12 bases. The V gene's germline CDR1 is SGHKS and CDR2 YYEKEE (reference sequence). The CDR3 extends over 16 amino acids. The CDR3 sequence is CASSLAGGGANYGYTF. For the CDR3, the DNA is TGTGCCAGCAGCTTGGCCGGAGGCGGAGCTAACTATGGCTACACCTTC.

The chain joins TRBV19 to TRBJ1-5; TRBD1 matches at 9 bases. V shed 1 base, J shed 5 bases, and the junction held 3 bases outside the gene matches. The length of the CDR3 is 15 residues. Germline loops: CDR1 LNHDA, CDR2 SQIVND (reference sequence). CDR3 residues: CASSIGDRGDQPQHF. CDR3 sequence (DNA): TGTGCCAGTAGTATAGGCGACAGGGGGGATCAGCCCCAGCATTTT.

This clone was detected a few times. The rearrangement uses TRBV6-4 and TRBJ2-2, with D possibly matching TRBD2 (6 bases). Per germline, CDR1 MRHNA and CDR2 SNTAGT. This CDR3 has 16 residues. V lost 0 bases to trimming and J lost 8 bases, with 16 bases between them. CDR3 in DNA: TGTGCCAGCAGTGACTCGACCAATAGCGGAGCAGGGGAGCTGTTTTTT. It translates to CASSDSTNSGAGELFF.

The table lists this clone with a few counts. The chain links TRBV7-9 to TRBJ2-1, with D maybe TRBD2 (6 bases). V was pared by 5 bases and J by 4 bases, with 6 bases between. Germline assignment: CDR1 SEHNR and CDR2 FQNEAQ (reference sequence). The CDR3 covers 12 residues. In DNA form, the CDR3 reads TGTGCCAGCAGCCGGGAGTACAATGAGCAGTTCTTC. Translation: CASSREYNEQFF.

The chain has TRBV30 and TRBJ1-2; weak D call: TRBD1 (5 bases). The V end was cut by 4 bases, the J end by 4 bases, with 13 bases between. CDR3 length equals 13 residues. Germline V gives CDR1 GTSNPN, CDR2 SVGIG (reference sequence). DNA of the CDR3: TGTGCCTGGAAGTCGGGCAGGGTCTATGGCTACACCTTC. Translated: CAWKSGRVYGYTF.

This clone was recorded many times. V usage is TRBV6-1 and J usage is TRBJ1-5; tentative D call: TRBD1 (6 bases). Trimming pared 2 bases from V and 2 bases from J, leaving 10 bases between. The germline V gene has CDR1 MNHNS and CDR2 SASEGT. CDR3 size: 15 residues. CDR3 residues: CASSEIQGGNQPQHF. The CDR3 nucleotides read TGTGCCAGCAGTGAAATACAGGGAGGCAATCAGCCCCAGCATTTT.